The source of this T cell receptor beta chain is a study of blood T cell repertoires in COVID-19. Original handling: How many nucleated cells were present was estimated from reference gene primer amplification. Method: immunoSEQ multiplex PCR; TCRdb's copy keeps in-frame clones and lacks some. V and J calls and clone size follow that table, whereas D and trimming were derived from the DNA. The table has 150,000 or so clones, about 85% seen once. Germline V gene lookup returns CDR1 SGHDT and CDR2 YYEEEE. The CDR3 sequence is 15 residues long. The V segment lost 3 bases and the J segment 3 bases; nucleotides outside the gene matches: 2.

The sample comprised peripheral blood. V gene TRBV5-6 combines with J gene TRBJ2-3; 12 positions match TRBD1. This receptor was taken from a man in his 60s with COVID-19, enrolled during active disease. The DNA of the CDR3 is TGTGCCAGCAGCTGGGACAGGGGGCTGACAGATACGCAGTATTTT. Its protein product is CASSWDRGLTDTQYF.